This TCR beta chain emerged from a study of blood T cell repertoires in COVID-19. Study summary: Samples of COVID-19 (acute and convalescent) were obtained from the United States, Italy and Spain. The analysed material was cDNA or gDNA that came from T cells, B-cell-depleted T cells, or PBMCs.

Original analysis: Amplification of reference gene primers provided the estimated nucleated cell counts. TCRdb keeps only in-frame clones here, not all; method: immunoSEQ multiplex PCR. That table furnishes V, J and clone size, whereas the DNA furnished D and trimming. The table records 150,000 or so clones, approximately 92% of them present only once. Trimming left V 8 bases short and J 0 bases short, with 10 bases between. The germline V gene has CDR1 MDHEN and CDR2 SYDVKM. CDR3 length equals 13 residues. The clonotype was recovered from a woman between 50 and 59 years old with acute or convalescent COVID-19. The sample was peripheral blood. The chain uses TRBV28 and TRBJ1-2, with no clear D. CDR3 DNA: TGTGCCAGCCAAAGCATGACTAACTATGGCTACACCTTC. This gives the protein CASQSMTNYGYTF.